Each of the 22 T cell receptor beta chains below was sequenced from the same sample in a study of blood T cells in healthy people across ages. Primers used in a second PCR of roughly 6 to 11 cycles were a sample-barcoded 5' primer and a J-beta primer mix. Using its own MiXCR run on the 5' RACE reads, TCRdb lists one record per CDR3 protein. The profile covers 1.5 million to 2 million distinct CDR3 sequences, with 28% appearing a single time and around 7.7% taken by the ten largest. Sequencing was performed on blood. These receptors all stem from a woman in her twenties or thirties in good health.

The CDR3, as DNA: TGTGCCAGCAGTGCTCGGGCTGGCACTGTCTATGGCTACACCTTC. It translates to CASSARAGTVYGYTF. The J gene is TRBJ1-2, the V gene TRBV2; D unresolved. The V end lost 4 bases, the J end lost 4 bases, and 16 bases lay between the germline ends. Looked up from germline, CDR1 is SNHLY and CDR2 is FYNNEI. The CDR3 extends over 15 amino acids.

The J gene is TRBJ2-6, the V gene TRBV5-1; D remains ambiguous. With 2 bases removed from V and 0 bases from J, the gap between germline ends came to 6 bases. This CDR3 region has 15 residues. Per the germline V gene, CDR1 is SGHRS and CDR2 is YFSETQ. The CDR3 DNA reads as TGCGCCAGCAGCTTCGACACCTCTGGGGCCAACGTCCTGACTTTC. It specifies CASSFDTSGANVLTF. Full variable domain (outside the CDR3, taken from reference TRBV5-1 and TRBJ2-6): KAGVTQTPRYLIKTRGQQVTLSCSPISGHRSVSWYQQTPGQGLQFLFEYFSETQRNKGNFPGRFSGRQFSNSRSEMNVSTLELGDSALYLCASSFDTSGANVLTFGAGSRLTVL.

The chain joins TRBV29-1 to TRBJ2-3; 13 bases are shared with TRBD2. The V gene end was trimmed by 6 bases and the J gene end by 4 bases; junction bases not matched to a gene: 7. The germline V gene encodes CDR1 SQVTM and CDR2 ANQGSEA. The CDR3 sequence is 15 residues long. The CDR3 sequence is CSVFGLAGEADTQYF. The CDR3 coding sequence is TGCAGCGTCTTTGGACTAGCGGGAGAGGCAGATACGCAGTATTTT.

The sample holds a few counts of this clonotype. The CDR3 coding sequence is TGTGCCAGCGCAACAGGGCCCGACTATAATTCACCCCTCCACTTT. Translation: CASATGPDYNSPLHF. The chain has TRBV2 and TRBJ1-6, with D maybe TRBD1 (6 bases). Between the trimmed V and J ends, which lost 8 bases and 3 bases, there was a span of 14 bases. The CDR3 covers 15 residues. Germline V gives CDR1 SNHLY, CDR2 FYNNEI.

V and J are TRBV3-1 and TRBJ2-1; D uncertain. Germline V gene sequence: CDR1 LGHDT, CDR2 YNNKEL (reference sequence). CDR3 length equals 12 residues. The ends were cut back, 0 bases at V and 13 bases at J, with 10 bases in the middle. Written as DNA, the CDR3 is TGTGCCAGCAGCCAAGATCAACAGAAACAGTTCTTC. It specifies CASSQDQQKQFF.

The rearrangement uses TRBV28 and TRBJ1-2; 10 bases match TRBD1. The CDR3 totals 14 residues. Germline loops: CDR1 MDHEN, CDR2 SYDVKM. V shed 6 bases and J 5 bases; nucleotides not matched to a gene: 6. Here the CDR3 DNA reads TGTGCCAGCAGCCGTGCGGACAGGGGGTATGGCTACACCTTC. Its translation: CASSRADRGYGYTF.

This clonotype has at least ten counts. V gene TRBV7-9 combines with J gene TRBJ2-3; no clear D. CDR1 is SEHNR and CDR2 is FQNEAQ in the germline V gene (reference sequence). Trimming took off 5 bases at V and 3 bases at J, with 9 bases between the two ends. This CDR3 comprises 13 residues. CDR3 DNA sequence: TGTGCCAGCAGCCAACCCGGGACAGATACGCAGTATTTT. This codes for CASSQPGTDTQYF.

For the CDR3, the DNA is TGTGCCACCAGTGAGTCAGGGGGGAGAAATCAGCCCCAGCATTTT. This gives the protein CATSESGGRNQPQHF. The chain carries TRBV24-1 and TRBJ1-5; 7 nucleotides line up with TRBD1. V lost 4 bases, J lost 4 bases, and 6 bases stayed unmatched. Per germline, CDR1 KGHDR and CDR2 SFDVKD. The CDR3 sequence is 15 residues long.

This clonotype has a count of ten or more. The V gene is TRBV5-1, the J gene TRBJ1-4, with D perhaps matching TRBD1 (5 bases). This CDR3 has 15 residues. Per the germline V gene, CDR1 is SGHRS and CDR2 is YFSETQ. Deletions cut 2 bases from V and 0 bases from J, with 8 bases between. The CDR3 is CASSFGATTNEKLFF. The CDR3 DNA follows: TGCGCCAGCAGCTTTGGGGCTACAACTAATGAAAAACTGTTTTTT.

This clonotype was seen a handful of times. The V call is TRBV5-5, the J call TRBJ2-1, with D hard to call. V was pared by 4 bases and J by 7 bases, with 21 bases between. CDR1 is SGHKS and CDR2 is YYEKEE in the germline V gene (reference sequence). The CDR3 runs to 16 residues. The CDR3 DNA follows: TGTGCCAGCAGCCCACGCGGAGCATTACTGGGGAATGAGCAGTTCTTC. This gives the protein CASSPRGALLGNEQFF.

This chain connects TRBV6-1 to TRBJ1-1, with 8 bases aligning to TRBD1. The germline CDR1 and CDR2 sequences are MNHNS and SASEGT. The ends lost 7 bases at V and 4 bases at J; junction bases unmatched: 14. The CDR3 covers 16 residues. CDR3 DNA sequence: TGTGCCAGCATGCATTCGAGGACAGGGATTTTCACTGAAGCTTTCTTT. Translation gives CASMHSRTGIFTEAFF.

The J gene is TRBJ2-1, the V gene TRBV4-1; D not resolved. Trimming removed 0 bases from V and 5 bases from J, with 8 bases in between. The CDR3 runs to 14 residues. Germline CDR1 reads MGHRA; CDR2 reads YSYEKL. This chain's CDR3 is CASSQDFSNNEQFF. The CDR3 DNA sequence: TGCGCCAGCAGCCAAGATTTTAGTAACAATGAGCAGTTCTTC.

V usage is TRBV10-3 and J usage is TRBJ1-4, with D possibly TRBD1 on 5 matching bases. The CDR3 loop spans 17 amino acids. The V gene lost 3 bases and the J gene lost 0 bases, with 14 bases spanning the gap. Per the germline V gene, CDR1 is ENHRY and CDR2 is SYGVKD. The CDR3 DNA sequence: TGTGCCATCAGTGAAACGGGACTTAGTACAACTAATGAAAAACTGTTTTTT. Translation: CAISETGLSTTNEKLFF.

Worth noting for this clonotype: A junction boundary mismatches the germline segment, possibly from a read error. The chain is built from TRBV7-2 and TRBJ2-7, with a weak D call TRBD2 (5 bases). With the DNA end fitting TRBJ2-5 better, the J assignment may be wrong. This CDR3 spans 13 amino acids. Germline-derived CDR1 and CDR2 are SGHTA and FQGNSA. This chain's CDR3 is CVSGSPQQETQYF. CDR3 DNA: TGTGTCAGCGGCTCGCCACAGCAAGAGACCCAGTACTTC.

This clonotype appeared a few times. This chain links TRBV4-1 with TRBJ1-4, with D possibly TRBD1 on 5 matching bases. This CDR3 comprises 17 residues. CDR1 and CDR2 (germline): MGHRA, YSYEKL. Trimming stripped 4 bases from V and 0 bases from J, with 15 bases between. This chain's CDR3 is CASSLMGVVATNEKLFF. The CDR3 nucleotides are TGCGCCAGCAGCCTAATGGGGGTTGTTGCAACTAATGAAAAACTGTTTTTT.

The CDR3 nucleotides read TGTGCCAGCAGGCCCCCGGGACAGAGCTCCTACGAGCAGTACTTC. This sequence encodes CASRPPGQSSYEQYF. This chain uses TRBV5-5 with TRBJ2-7; 7 bases agree with TRBD1. Trimming at V came to 5 bases and at J to 0 bases, leaving 8 bases not matched to a gene. The CDR3 has 15 amino acids. CDR1 and CDR2 (germline): SGHKS, YYEKEE (reference sequence).

The genes are TRBV28 and TRBJ2-7, with D uncertain. The germline V gene has CDR1 MDHEN and CDR2 SYDVKM. Trimming removed 11 bases from V and 8 bases from J, with 10 bases in between. This CDR3 is 9 amino acids long. As DNA, the CDR3 is TGTGCCTCTTCATACAAGCAGTACTTC. This sequence encodes CASSYKQYF.

The gene calls are TRBV7-9 and TRBJ1-2; no reliable D call. This CDR3 is built from 12 residues. CDR1 and CDR2 (germline): SEHNR, FQNEAQ (reference sequence). V was clipped by 11 bases and J by 3 bases, with 13 bases between them. CDR3 in amino acids: CAGDRDYYGYTF. DNA of the CDR3: TGTGCCGGAGACCGTGACTACTATGGCTACACCTTC.

This clonotype has a count of ten or more. In DNA form, the CDR3 reads TGCAGTGCTAGACCCGCGGGACGTACCTACGAGCAGTACTTC. Translating gives CSARPAGRTYEQYF. The V gene is TRBV20-1, the J gene TRBJ2-7, with D tentatively TRBD2 (6 bases). This CDR3 spans 14 amino acids. Trimming took 2 bases from V and 2 from J, leaving 13 bases between them. Germline lookup yields CDR1 DFQATT and CDR2 SNEGSKA (reference sequence).

In regard to this clonotype: The junction does not match germline at one end; this may be a read error. This sequence joins TRBV6-5 and TRBJ1-2; D is unresolved. The CDR3 loop spans 13 amino acids. Germline CDR1 MNHEY, CDR2 SVGAGI. CDR3 loop: CASRKGGNYGNTF. The CDR3 nucleotides read TGTGCCAGCAGAAAGGGCGGGAACTATGGCAACACCTTC.

This clonotype showed up just a few times. Mismatch with germline at one junction end may stem from a read error. The chain recombines TRBV18 with TRBJ2-7; D is possibly TRBD2 (5 bases). The CDR3 has 17 amino acids. Germline V lookup: CDR1 KGHSH, CDR2 LQKENI. The DNA for the CDR3 is TGTGTCAGCTCACCAAGTTTCGGGATTGGCTACTCCTACGAGCAGTACTTC. It is translated as CVSSPSFGIGYSYEQYF.

This clonotype was picked up a small number of times. The chain is built from TRBV5-1 and TRBJ1-2; D is undetermined. Trimming took 4 bases from V and 0 from J, leaving 10 bases between them. The CDR3 is made up of 14 amino acids. The germline V gene has CDR1 SGHRS and CDR2 YFSETQ. The DNA of the CDR3 is TGCGCCAGCAGCACGGCAGCCCCTAACTATGGCTACACCTTC. This gives the protein CASSTAAPNYGYTF.